This T cell receptor beta chain was found in a study of shared clonotypes between healthy human individuals. This clone appeared once. Generated by immunoSEQ multiplex PCR, the TCRdb table keeps only in-frame clones and is missing some. The sample shows roughly 1.4 million clones, approximately 98.5% of them seen only once. The CDR3 extends over 15 amino acids. Per the germline V gene, CDR1 is SGHVS and CDR2 is FNYEAQ. V was clipped by 1 base and J by 6 bases; unmatched bases: 0. This TCR was recovered from a man aged 25 to 40 in good health. This sequence joins TRBV7-6 and TRBJ2-1; 13 nucleotides agree with TRBD2. The sequenced material came from naive CD4+ T cells sorted from blood. Stated subset: CD45RA+ positively selected. In nucleotides, the CDR3 is TGTGCCAGCAGCTTAGGGACTAGCGGGAGCAATGAGCAGTTCTTC. This codes for CASSLGTSGSNEQFF.